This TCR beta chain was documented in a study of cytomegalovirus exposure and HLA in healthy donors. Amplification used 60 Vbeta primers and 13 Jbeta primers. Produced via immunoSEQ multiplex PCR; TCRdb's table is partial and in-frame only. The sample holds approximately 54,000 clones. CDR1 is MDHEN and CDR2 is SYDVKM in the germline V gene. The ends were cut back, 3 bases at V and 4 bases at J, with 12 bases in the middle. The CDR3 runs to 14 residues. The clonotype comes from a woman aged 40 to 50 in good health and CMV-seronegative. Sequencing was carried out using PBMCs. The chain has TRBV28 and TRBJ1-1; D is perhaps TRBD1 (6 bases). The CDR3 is CASSLSGAGTEAFF. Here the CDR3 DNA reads TGTGCCAGCAGTTTGTCAGGGGCGGGCACTGAAGCTTTCTTT.